This T cell receptor beta chain appears in the sequencing data of a study of blood T cell repertoires in COVID-19. Study-wide context: Nucleic acid was either cDNA or gDNA, and it came from T cells, B-cell-depleted T cells, or PBMCs.

As handled by the study authors: Amplified reference gene primers provided the basis for estimating nucleated cell counts. TCRdb's table, derived via immunoSEQ multiplex PCR, lists solely in-frame clones and lacks some. Clone size and V and J calls were adopted from that table, with D and trimming inferred from the DNA. The data show 150,000 to 200,000 clones, with roughly 86% seen just once and roughly 2.9% held by the top ten. This CDR3 spans 15 amino acids. CDR1 and CDR2 from the germline V gene are LNHDA and SQIVND (reference sequence). The V segment lost 8 bases and the J segment 3 bases; nucleotides outside the gene matches: 8.

This clonotype originated in a woman in her 30s with active or convalescent COVID-19. The sequenced sample was peripheral blood. The V gene is TRBV19, the J gene TRBJ1-5, with 9 nucleotides matching TRBD1. The CDR3 coding sequence is TGTGCCAGTGGGGAGACAGGGGGTACCAATCAGCCCCAGCATTTT. Its translation is CASGETGGTNQPQHF.